These T cell receptor beta chains were read from a single sample in a study of OX40 agonist ivuxolimab in advanced cancers. Sequenced by immunoSEQ multiplex PCR; TCRdb stores in-frame clones only, minus some. The repertoire consists of about 58,000 clones, with approximately 88% occurring once and the leading ten covering more than 3%. The sequencing used CD4+ or CD8+ T cells sorted from blood, collected in a trial of the OX40 agonist ivuxolimab. All receptors derive from an adult with an advanced solid tumor such as melanoma, head and neck, liver or kidney cancer. CDR3s include the opening cysteine and the closing phenylalanine or tryptophan. D genes are given only for firm matches. Clone size, where shown, is once, few, many, or a class for clones that have expanded.

v_gene	abundance	d_gene	j_gene	CDR3aa	CDR3nt
TRBV5-1	-	TRBD1	TRBJ2-7	CASSFRGEQYF	TGCGCCAGCAGCTTCAGGGGGGAGCAGTACTTC
TRBV7-8	-	-	TRBJ2-7	CASSLEAVYEQYF	TGTGCCAGCAGCTTAGAGGCGGTTTACGAGCAGTACTTC
TRBV25-1	-	-	TRBJ2-1	CASSGPGRGGYNEQFF	TGTGCCAGCAGTGGACCGGGGCGGGGTGGCTACAATGAGCAGTTCTTC
TRBV19	-	TRBD1	TRBJ1-1	CASSPFWGDRGAEAFF	TGTGCCAGTAGTCCTTTTTGGGGGGACAGGGGAGCTGAAGCTTTCTTT
TRBV4-2	once	TRBD2	TRBJ2-7	CASSQGFSGTSGAYEQYF	TGTGCCAGCAGCCAAGGTTTTTCCGGGACTAGCGGAGCCTACGAGCAGTACTTC
TRBV6-1	-	-	TRBJ1-1	CASSERGGLTEAFF	TGTGCCAGCAGTGAACGGGGAGGGTTAACTGAAGCTTTCTTT
TRBV18	-	-	TRBJ1-5	CASSPQGSNQPQHF	TGTGCCAGCTCACCACAGGGTAGCAATCAGCCCCAGCATTTT
TRBV18	-	-	TRBJ2-7	CASLGQGSREQYF	TGTGCCAGCCTTGGTCAGGGATCGAGGGAGCAGTACTTC
TRBV6-5	once	-	TRBJ2-7	CASSYRWGEQYF	TGTGCCAGCAGTTACCGGTGGGGGGAGCAGTACTTC
TRBV2	once	-	TRBJ2-2	CASRSGGGNTGELFF	TGTGCCAGCCGCTCCGGGGGAGGGAACACCGGGGAGCTGTTTTTT
TRBV29-1	-	TRBD2	TRBJ2-2	CSVLAGGRTGELFF	TGCAGCGTTCTCGCGGGAGGGCGCACCGGGGAGCTGTTTTTT
TRBV5-1	-	TRBD1	TRBJ2-1	CASSLGGQGYNEQFF	TGCGCCAGCAGCTTGGGGGGACAGGGTTACAATGAGCAGTTCTTC
TRBV27	-	TRBD2	TRBJ2-1	CASSLAAGVDEQFF	TGTGCCAGCAGTTTAGCAGCGGGAGTGGATGAGCAGTTCTTC
TRBV5-1	-	-	TRBJ2-3	CASSQAFTDTQYF	TGCGCCAGCAGCCAGGCCTTCACAGATACGCAGTATTTT
TRBV29-1	-	-	TRBJ1-1	CSASNGENTEAFF	TGCAGCGCCTCGAACGGGGAGAACACTGAAGCTTTCTTT
TRBV19	-	-	TRBJ2-7	CASSIGGRSSYEQYF	TGTGCCAGTAGTATAGGGGGAAGGAGCTCCTACGAGCAGTACTTC
TRBV4-1	-	TRBD2	TRBJ2-1	CASSPKVTSGSSYNEQFF	TGCGCCAGCAGCCCAAAGGTGACTAGCGGGAGCTCCTACAATGAGCAGTTCTTC
TRBV19	-	-	TRBJ2-2	CASSSFTGELFF	TGTGCCAGTAGTAGTTTTACCGGGGAGCTGTTTTTT